Following are 18 T cell receptor beta chains from one sample sequenced in a study of T cells and Merkel cell carcinoma outcomes. Assay: immunoSEQ multiplex PCR; the TCRdb copy retains only in-frame clones and omits some. The top ten clones hold more than 0.9% of a sample with under 15,000 clones, over 95% of them seen once. Sequencing input: tumor tissue from Merkel cell carcinoma. These receptors all stem from a human donor with Merkel cell carcinoma.

This clone was seen more than once but under ten times. The rearrangement links TRBV9 to TRBJ1-1; D perhaps matches TRBD1 (5 bases). This CDR3 spans 14 amino acids. CDR1 and CDR2 (germline): SGDLS, YYNGEE. V shed 4 bases and J shed 1 base, with 11 bases lying between them. CDR3 DNA: TGTGCCAGCAGCCCATTACAGGCGAACACTGAAGCTTTCTTT. It translates to CASSPLQANTEAFF.

This chain joins TRBV2 and TRBJ1-4; 8 bases line up with TRBD1. The CDR3 contains 13 residues. V gave up 6 bases and J gave up 7 bases; unmatched junction bases: 4. CDR1 is SNHLY, CDR2 FYNNEI, per germline. This CDR3 reads CASSGQGGEKLFF. CDR3 in DNA: TGTGCCAGCAGCGGACAGGGAGGTGAAAAACTGTTTTTT.

The gene calls are TRBV18 and TRBJ1-3; TRBD1 matches 7 bases. V trimming: 1 base; J trimming: 3 bases; junction bases outside the gene matches: 3. Looked up from germline, CDR1 is KGHSH and CDR2 is LQKENI. The CDR3 totals 15 residues. The CDR3 nucleotides are TGTGCCAGCTCACCACAGGGGGCGATTGGAAACACCATATATTTT. This gives the protein CASSPQGAIGNTIYF.

The chain combines TRBV18 with TRBJ1-1; D gene unclear. Trimming took off 1 base at V and 0 bases at J, with 6 bases between the two ends. This CDR3 spans 14 amino acids. Germline values: CDR1 KGHSH, CDR2 LQKENI. Here the CDR3 reads CASSPQSMNTEAFF. In DNA form, the CDR3 reads TGTGCCAGCTCACCACAGTCAATGAACACTGAAGCTTTCTTT.

V is TRBV4-1 and J is TRBJ2-7, with TRBD2 identical over 14 bases. V trimming: 0 bases; J trimming: 8 bases; junction bases outside the gene matches: 3. Germline V gene sequence: CDR1 MGHRA, CDR2 YSYEKL. CDR3 length: 15 amino acids. CDR3 nucleotides: TGCGCCAGCAGCCAAGACCGACTAGCGGGGGGGAAGCAGTACTTC. Its protein product is CASSQDRLAGGKQYF.

The rearrangement joins TRBV30 to TRBJ1-5, with D perhaps TRBD1 (5 bases). V was clipped by 3 bases and J by 4 bases, with 10 bases between them. Germline values: CDR1 GTSNPN, CDR2 SVGIG (reference sequence). The CDR3 extends over 13 amino acids. The CDR3 region has the DNA TGTGCCTGGAGCGACAGCTATAATCAGCCCCAGCATTTT. It encodes CAWSDSYNQPQHF.

This chain connects TRBV14 to TRBJ2-4; no clear D gene. This CDR3 has 13 residues. Germline loops: CDR1 SGHDN, CDR2 FVKESK. V dropped 1 base and J dropped 4 bases, with 5 bases sitting between them. The CDR3 region has the DNA TGTGCCAGCAGCCAAGGCGAGAAAAACATTCAGTACTTC. Translating gives CASSQGEKNIQYF.

The gene calls are TRBV4-1 and TRBJ2-7, with TRBD2 matching over 9 bases. The ends lost 0 bases at V and 3 bases at J; junction bases unmatched: 6. The germline gives CDR1 MGHRA, CDR2 YSYEKL. This CDR3 is built from 16 residues. This CDR3 is CASSQEMTSGDYEQYF. The CDR3, as DNA: TGCGCCAGCAGCCAAGAAATGACTAGCGGAGACTACGAGCAGTACTTC.

This chain links TRBV2 with TRBJ1-4; D unresolved. The CDR3 extends over 14 amino acids. Germline CDR1 and CDR2: SNHLY and FYNNEI. V was cut by 2 bases and J by 5 bases, with 9 bases left in between. The CDR3 spells CASSENRANEKLFF. The CDR3 nucleotides are TGTGCCAGCAGTGAAAACAGAGCGAATGAAAAACTGTTTTTT.

The rearrangement links TRBV2 to TRBJ2-3, with 10 nucleotides matching TRBD2. The V and J ends lost 0 bases and 6 bases, in that order; junction bases with no gene match: 6. This CDR3 comprises 16 residues. CDR1 is SNHLY, CDR2 FYNNEI, per germline. This chain's CDR3 is CASSEASGRSGDTQYF. The CDR3 DNA is TGTGCCAGCAGTGAAGCTAGCGGGAGGTCGGGCGATACGCAGTATTTT.

CDR3 sequence (DNA): TGCGCCAGCAGCTTGGAACTAGCGGGAGTAAATGAGCAGTTCTTC. It yields the protein CASSLELAGVNEQFF. This chain uses TRBV5-1 with TRBJ2-1, with 11 nucleotides matching TRBD2. J gave up 7 bases and V 0 bases, and 3 bases lay outside the gene matches. CDR1 and CDR2 (germline): SGHRS, YFSETQ. The CDR3 has 15 amino acids.

V usage is TRBV7-2 and J usage is TRBJ1-5; D is uncertain. The CDR3 has 14 residues. Trimming left V 3 bases short and J 3 bases short, with 9 bases between. The germline CDR1 and CDR2 sequences are SGHTA and FQGNSA. The CDR3 here is CASSFQSSNQPQHF. CDR3 nucleotides: TGTGCCAGCAGCTTTCAGAGTTCCAATCAGCCCCAGCATTTT. Full variable domain (missing parts from reference TRBV7-2 and TRBJ1-5): GAGVSQSPSNKVTEKGKDVELRCDPISGHTALYWYRQSLGQGLEFLIYFQGNSAPDKSGLPSDRFSAERTGGSVSTLTIQRTQQEDSAVYLCASSFQSSNQPQHFGDGTRLSIL.

The gene calls are TRBV4-3 and TRBJ1-4; 7 nucleotides align to TRBD1. Trimming at V came to 4 bases and at J to 3 bases, leaving 8 bases not matched to a gene. CDR3 length equals 16 residues. The germline V gene encodes CDR1 LGHNA and CDR2 YSLEER. Written as DNA, the CDR3 is TGCGCCAGCAGCCCGGTTCGGGACAGACCTAATGAAAAACTGTTTTTT. Its protein is CASSPVRDRPNEKLFF.

This sequence joins TRBV25-1 and TRBJ2-1, with TRBD1 matching over 9 bases. This CDR3 comprises 14 residues. V lost 2 bases to trimming and J lost 8 bases; unmatched junction nucleotides: 4. CDR1 is MGHDK and CDR2 is SYGVNS in the germline V gene. DNA for the CDR3: TGTGCCAGCAGTGAAGGACAGGGGTGGGATGAGCAGTTCTTC. Translating it yields CASSEGQGWDEQFF.

This clone appeared once. The chain combines TRBV5-1 with TRBJ2-3; no firm D call. The V gene lost 0 bases and the J gene lost 6 bases, with 14 bases spanning the gap. The germline V gene has CDR1 SGHRS and CDR2 YFSETQ. The CDR3 loop spans 15 amino acids. The chain's CDR3 is CASSLDTLDPDTQYF. The CDR3 bases are TGCGCCAGCAGCTTGGACACATTAGATCCGGATACGCAGTATTTT.

Worth noting for this clone: One end of the junction is discordant with germline, which a read error may explain. This chain links TRBV7-9 with TRBJ1-4; D perhaps matches TRBD1 (5 bases). The germline CDR1 and CDR2 sequences are SEHNR and FQNEAQ (reference sequence). This CDR3 contains 15 residues. This chain's CDR3 is CASRSTGARSEKRFF. CDR3 sequence (DNA): TGTGCCAGCAGGTCAACCGGGGCCCGTTCCGAAAAACGGTTTTTT.

This clone was recorded only once. The rearrangement uses TRBV4-2 and TRBJ1-4; D is undetermined. CDR1 and CDR2 from the germline V gene are LGHNA and YNFKEQ. Between the trimmed V and J ends, which lost 0 bases and 8 bases, there was a span of 7 bases. CDR3 size: 13 residues. CDR3 loop: CASSQEGGEKLFF. For the CDR3, the DNA is TGTGCCAGCAGCCAAGAGGGAGGAGAAAAACTGTTTTTT.

The genes are TRBV18 and TRBJ2-7; tentatively, D is TRBD1 (6 bases). Germline lookup yields CDR1 KGHSH and CDR2 LQKENI. V gave up 6 bases and J gave up 3 bases, with 12 bases separating them. This CDR3 is built from 13 residues. In DNA form, the CDR3 reads TGTGCCAGCTCCGAGGGGGTTCACTACGAGCAGTACTTC. As protein: CASSEGVHYEQYF.